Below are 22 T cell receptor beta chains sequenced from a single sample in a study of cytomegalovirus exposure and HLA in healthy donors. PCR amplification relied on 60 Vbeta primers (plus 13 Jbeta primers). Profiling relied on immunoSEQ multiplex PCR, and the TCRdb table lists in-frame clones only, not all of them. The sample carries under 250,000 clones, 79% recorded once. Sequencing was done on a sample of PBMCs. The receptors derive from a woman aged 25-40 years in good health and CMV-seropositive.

CDR3 protein: CASSLVGQNYGYTF. The CDR3 DNA follows: TGTGCCAGCAGCTTAGTGGGACAAAACTATGGCTACACCTTC. The gene calls are TRBV11-3 and TRBJ1-2; D perhaps matches TRBD1 (6 bases). Germline assignment: CDR1 SGHNT and CDR2 YENEEA. The V end was cut by 1 base, the J end by 2 bases, with 8 bases between. The CDR3 loop spans 14 amino acids.

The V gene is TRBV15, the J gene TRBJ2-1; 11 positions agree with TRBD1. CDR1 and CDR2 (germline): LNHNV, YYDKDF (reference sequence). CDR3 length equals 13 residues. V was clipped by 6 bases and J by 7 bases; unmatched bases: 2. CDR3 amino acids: CATRGQGANEQFF. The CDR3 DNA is TGTGCCACCAGAGGACAGGGGGCAAATGAGCAGTTCTTC.

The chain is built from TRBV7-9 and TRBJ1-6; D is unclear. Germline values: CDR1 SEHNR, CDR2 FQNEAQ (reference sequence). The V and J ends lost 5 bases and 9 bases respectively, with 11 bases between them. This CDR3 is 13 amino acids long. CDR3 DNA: TGTGCCAGCAGCCTGGACCGGGGTTCACCCCTCCACTTT. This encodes CASSLDRGSPLHF.

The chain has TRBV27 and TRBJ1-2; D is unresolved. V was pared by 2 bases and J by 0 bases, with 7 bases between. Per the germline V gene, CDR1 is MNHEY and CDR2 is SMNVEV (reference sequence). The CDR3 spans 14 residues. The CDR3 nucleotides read TGTGCCAGCAGTTTAAGCCTTTCTAACTATGGCTACACCTTC. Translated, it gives CASSLSLSNYGYTF.

The CDR3 nucleotides are TGTGCCAGCAGCAAAGGAGTCGCGGGGCAGATGGGGAACGAGCAGTACTTC. It codes for CASSKGVAGQMGNEQYF. The V and J genes are TRBV7-6 and TRBJ2-7; TRBD2 might be the D (6 bases). V gave up 5 bases and J gave up 5 bases, with 25 bases separating them. Per germline, CDR1 SGHVS and CDR2 FNYEAQ. CDR3 length: 17 residues. Supplemented by reference TRBV7-6 and TRBJ2-7, the full variable domain reads GAGVSQSPRYKVTKRGQDVALRCDPISGHVSLYWYRQALGQGPEFLTYFNYEAQQDKSGLPNDRFSAERPEGSISTLTIQRTEQRDSAMYRCASSKGVAGQMGNEQYFGPGTRLTVT.

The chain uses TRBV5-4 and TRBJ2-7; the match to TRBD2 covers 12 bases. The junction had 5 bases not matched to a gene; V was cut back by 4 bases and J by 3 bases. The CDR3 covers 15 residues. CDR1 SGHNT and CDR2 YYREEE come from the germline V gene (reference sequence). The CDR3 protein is CASSVRLAGDYEQYF. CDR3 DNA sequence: TGTGCCAGCAGCGTCCGACTAGCGGGGGACTACGAGCAGTACTTC. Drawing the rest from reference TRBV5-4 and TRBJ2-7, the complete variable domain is ETGVTQSPTHLIKTRGQQVTLRCSSQSGHNTVSWYQQALGQGPQFIFQYYREEENGRGNFPPRFSGLQFPNYSSELNVNALELDDSALYLCASSVRLAGDYEQYFGPGTRLTVT.

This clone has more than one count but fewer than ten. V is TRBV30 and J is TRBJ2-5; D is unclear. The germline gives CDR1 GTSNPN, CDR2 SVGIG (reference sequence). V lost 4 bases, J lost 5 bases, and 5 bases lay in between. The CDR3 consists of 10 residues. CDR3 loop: CAWKRETQYF. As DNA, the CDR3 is TGTGCCTGGAAGAGGGAGACCCAGTACTTC.

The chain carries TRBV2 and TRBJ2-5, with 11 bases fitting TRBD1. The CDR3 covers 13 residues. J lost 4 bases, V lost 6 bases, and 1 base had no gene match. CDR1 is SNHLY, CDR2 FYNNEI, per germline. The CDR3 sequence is CASRGTGGETQYF. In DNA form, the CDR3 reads TGTGCCAGCAGGGGGACAGGGGGAGAGACCCAGTACTTC. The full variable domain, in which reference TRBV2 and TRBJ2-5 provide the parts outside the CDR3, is EPEVTQTPSHQVTQMGQEVILRCVPISNHLYFYWYRQILGQKVEFLVSFYNNEISEKSEIFDDQFSVERPDGSNFTLKIRSTKLEDSAMYFCASRGTGGETQYFGPGTRLLVL.

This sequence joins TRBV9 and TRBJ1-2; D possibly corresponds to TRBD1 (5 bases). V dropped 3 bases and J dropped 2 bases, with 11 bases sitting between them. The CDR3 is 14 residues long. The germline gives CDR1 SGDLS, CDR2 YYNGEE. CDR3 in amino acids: CASSGDSGNYGYTF. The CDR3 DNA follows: TGTGCCAGCAGCGGTGACAGCGGGAACTATGGCTACACCTTC.

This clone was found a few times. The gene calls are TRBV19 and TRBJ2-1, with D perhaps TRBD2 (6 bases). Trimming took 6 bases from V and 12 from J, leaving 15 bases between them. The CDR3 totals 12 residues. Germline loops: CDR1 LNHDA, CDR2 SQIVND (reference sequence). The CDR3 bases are TGTGCCAGTAGGGTGGGTGATAGCGGGCAGTTCTTC. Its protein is CASRVGDSGQFF.

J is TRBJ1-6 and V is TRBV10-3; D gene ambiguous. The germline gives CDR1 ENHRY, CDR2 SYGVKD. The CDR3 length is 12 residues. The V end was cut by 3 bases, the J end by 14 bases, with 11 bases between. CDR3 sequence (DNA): TGTGCCATCAGTGACGGGGTCAAGGCCCTCCACTTT. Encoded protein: CAISDGVKALHF.

CDR3 DNA: TGTGCCAGCAGTTTATCGTCAGGGCCAACTGAAGCTTTCTTT. Translation gives CASSLSSGPTEAFF. The chain links TRBV27 to TRBJ1-1; D might be TRBD1 (5 bases). The CDR3 sequence is 14 residues long. The V gene lost 0 bases and the J gene lost 5 bases, with 10 bases spanning the gap. Germline V gene data show CDR1 as MNHEY and CDR2 as SMNVEV (reference sequence).

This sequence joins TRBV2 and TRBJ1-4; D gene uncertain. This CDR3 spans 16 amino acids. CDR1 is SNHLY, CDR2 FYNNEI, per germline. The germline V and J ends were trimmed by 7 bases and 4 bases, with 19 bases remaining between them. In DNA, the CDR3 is TGTGCCAGCACCCCCCTCGAGGGTATGGGTAATGAAAAACTGTTTTTT. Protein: CASTPLEGMGNEKLFF.

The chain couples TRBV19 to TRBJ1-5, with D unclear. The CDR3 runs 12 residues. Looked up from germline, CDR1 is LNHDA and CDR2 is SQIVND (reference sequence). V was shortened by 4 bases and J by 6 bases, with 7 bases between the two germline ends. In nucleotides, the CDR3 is TGTGCCAGTAGTAATTGGGCTCAGCCCCAGCATTTT. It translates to CASSNWAQPQHF.

In nucleotides, the CDR3 is TGTGCCAGCTCACCACGTTCAGGTTCTTACGAGCAGTACTTC. It encodes CASSPRSGSYEQYF. The chain employs TRBV18 and TRBJ2-7; no reliable D call. The CDR3 consists of 14 residues. Trimming removed 1 base at V and 4 bases at J, with 11 bases between. The germline V gene encodes CDR1 KGHSH and CDR2 LQKENI.

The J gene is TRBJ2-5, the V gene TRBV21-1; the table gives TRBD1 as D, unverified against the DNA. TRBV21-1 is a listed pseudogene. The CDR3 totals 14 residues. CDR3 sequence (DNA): TGTGCCAGCAGCAAAGAGGGGATTCAAGAGACCCAGTACTTC. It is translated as CASSKEGIQETQYF.

The CDR3 here is CAISESTGANEKLFF. CDR3 in DNA: TGTGCCATCAGTGAGTCGACAGGCGCTAATGAAAAACTGTTTTTT. V and J are TRBV10-3 and TRBJ1-4; possible D gene TRBD1, 6 bases. V lost 0 bases and J lost 3, with 8 bases in between. CDR3 length: 15 amino acids. CDR1 is ENHRY and CDR2 is SYGVKD in the germline V gene.

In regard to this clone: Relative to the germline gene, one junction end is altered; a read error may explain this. The CDR3: CVSSQDSGGTGKSGANVLTF. The CDR3 DNA reads TGCGTCAGCAGCCAAGATAGTGGCGGGACAGGGAAGTCTGGGGCCAACGTCCTGACTTTC. The V call is TRBV4-3, the J call TRBJ2-6; 9 nucleotides match TRBD1. Germline lookup yields CDR1 LGHNA and CDR2 YSLEER. The CDR3 spans 20 residues.

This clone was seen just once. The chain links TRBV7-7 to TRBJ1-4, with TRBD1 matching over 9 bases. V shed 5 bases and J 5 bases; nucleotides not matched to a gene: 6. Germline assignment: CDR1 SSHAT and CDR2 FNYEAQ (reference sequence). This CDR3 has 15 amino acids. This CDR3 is CASSQGQGTNEKLFF. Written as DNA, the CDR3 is TGTGCCAGCAGCCAGGGACAGGGAACGAATGAAAAACTGTTTTTT.

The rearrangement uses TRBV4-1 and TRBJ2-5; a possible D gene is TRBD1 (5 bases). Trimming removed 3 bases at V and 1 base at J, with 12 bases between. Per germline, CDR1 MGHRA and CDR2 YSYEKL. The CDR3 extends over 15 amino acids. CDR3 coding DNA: TGCGCCAGCAGCCAGATACAGGATCCCCAAGAGACCCAGTACTTC. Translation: CASSQIQDPQETQYF.

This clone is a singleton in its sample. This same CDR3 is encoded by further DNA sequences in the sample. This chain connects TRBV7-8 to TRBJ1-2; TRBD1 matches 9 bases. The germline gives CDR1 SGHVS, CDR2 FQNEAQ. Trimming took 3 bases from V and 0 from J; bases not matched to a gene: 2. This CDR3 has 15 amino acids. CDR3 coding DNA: TGTGCCAGCAGCTTCCGGGACAGGGCTAACTATGGCTACACCTTC. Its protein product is CASSFRDRANYGYTF.

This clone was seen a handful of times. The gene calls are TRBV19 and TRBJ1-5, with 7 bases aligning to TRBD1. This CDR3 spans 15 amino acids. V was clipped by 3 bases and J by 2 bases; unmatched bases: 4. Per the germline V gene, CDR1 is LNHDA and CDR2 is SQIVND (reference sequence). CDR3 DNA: TGTGCCAGTAGTATGGGGCAGGGGGGCAATCAGCCCCAGCATTTT. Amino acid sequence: CASSMGQGGNQPQHF.